This TCR beta chain is from a study of metastatic and nonmetastatic thyroid tumors. None of the patients had undergone any treatment ahead of thyroid surgery. V gave up 6 bases and J gave up 6 bases; unmatched junction bases: 8. CDR1 is SGHRS, CDR2 YFSETQ, per germline. The CDR3 totals 15 residues. TCRdb re-clonotyped the PCR reads via MiXCR. The sample records under 25,000 clones, around a quarter being singletons. The receptor was derived from a female donor with papillary thyroid cancer or a benign thyroid nodule (not recorded which). Some clones in this sample may be carry-over from other donors' samples. The specimen sequenced was blood. This chain connects TRBV5-1 to TRBJ2-1, with 11 bases fitting TRBD2. CDR3 amino acids: CASTLAGDSGNEQFF. The DNA of the CDR3 is TGCGCCAGCACACTAGCGGGAGATTCGGGCAATGAGCAGTTCTTC.